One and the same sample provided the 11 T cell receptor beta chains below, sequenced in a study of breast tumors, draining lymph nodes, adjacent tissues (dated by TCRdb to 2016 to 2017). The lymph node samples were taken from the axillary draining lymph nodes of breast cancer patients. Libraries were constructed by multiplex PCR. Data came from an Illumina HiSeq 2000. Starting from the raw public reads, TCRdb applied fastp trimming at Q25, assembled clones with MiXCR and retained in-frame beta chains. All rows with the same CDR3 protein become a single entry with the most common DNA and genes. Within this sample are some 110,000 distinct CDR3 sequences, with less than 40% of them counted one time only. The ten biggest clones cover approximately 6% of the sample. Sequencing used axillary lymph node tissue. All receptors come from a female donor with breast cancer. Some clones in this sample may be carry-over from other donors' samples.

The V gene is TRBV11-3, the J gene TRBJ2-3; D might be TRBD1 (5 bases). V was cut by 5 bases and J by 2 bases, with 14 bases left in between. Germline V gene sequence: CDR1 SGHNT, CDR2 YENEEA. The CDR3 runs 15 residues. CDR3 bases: TGTGCCAGCAGCCAAGATCCACAGGCCACAGATACGCAGTATTTT. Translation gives CASSQDPQATDTQYF.

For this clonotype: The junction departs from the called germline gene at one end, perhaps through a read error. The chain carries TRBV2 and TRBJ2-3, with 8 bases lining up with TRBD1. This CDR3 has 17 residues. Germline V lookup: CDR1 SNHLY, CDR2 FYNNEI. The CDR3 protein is CASSEAESGGYTDTQYF. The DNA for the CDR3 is TGTGCCAGCAGCGAAGCGGAGTCAGGGGGCTACACAGATACGCAGTATTTT. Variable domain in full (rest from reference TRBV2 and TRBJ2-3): EPEVTQTPSHQVTQMGQEVILRCVPISNHLYFYWYRQILGQKVEFLVSFYNNEISEKSEIFDDQFSVERPDGSNFTLKIRSTKLEDSAMYFCASSEAESGGYTDTQYFGPGTRLTVL.

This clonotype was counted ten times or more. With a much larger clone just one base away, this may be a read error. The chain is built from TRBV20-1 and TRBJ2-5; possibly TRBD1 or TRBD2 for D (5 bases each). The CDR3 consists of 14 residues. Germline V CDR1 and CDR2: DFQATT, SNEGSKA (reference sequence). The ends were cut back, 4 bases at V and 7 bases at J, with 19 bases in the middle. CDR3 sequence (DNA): TGCAGTGCTAAGAGGCGAGGGCTTGGGGCGACCCAGTACTTC. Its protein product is CSAKRRGLGATQYF.

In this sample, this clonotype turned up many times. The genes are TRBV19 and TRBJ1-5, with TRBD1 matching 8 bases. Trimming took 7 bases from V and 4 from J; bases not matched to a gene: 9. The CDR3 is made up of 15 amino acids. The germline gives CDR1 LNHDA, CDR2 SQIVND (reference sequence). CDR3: CASTGGARGNQPQHF. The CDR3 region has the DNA TGTGCCAGTACAGGGGGCGCGAGGGGAAATCAGCCCCAGCATTTT.

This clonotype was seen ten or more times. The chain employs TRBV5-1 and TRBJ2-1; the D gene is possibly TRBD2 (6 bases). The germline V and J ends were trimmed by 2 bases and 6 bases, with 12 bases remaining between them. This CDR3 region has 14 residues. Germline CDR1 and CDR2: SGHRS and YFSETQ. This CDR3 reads CASSLRRVGNEQFF. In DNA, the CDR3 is TGCGCCAGCAGCTTAAGGAGGGTCGGCAATGAGCAGTTCTTC.

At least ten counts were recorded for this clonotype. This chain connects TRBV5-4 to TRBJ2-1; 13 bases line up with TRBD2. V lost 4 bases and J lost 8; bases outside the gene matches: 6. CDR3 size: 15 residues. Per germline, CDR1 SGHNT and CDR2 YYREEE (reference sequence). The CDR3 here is CASSPGLAGADEQFF. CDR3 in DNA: TGTGCCAGCAGCCCTGGACTAGCGGGAGCGGATGAGCAGTTCTTC.

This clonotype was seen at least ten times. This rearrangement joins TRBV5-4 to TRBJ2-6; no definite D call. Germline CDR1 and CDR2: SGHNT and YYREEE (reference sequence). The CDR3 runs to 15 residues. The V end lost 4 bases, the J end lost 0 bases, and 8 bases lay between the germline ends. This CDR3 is CASSEWGSGANVLTF. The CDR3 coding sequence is TGTGCCAGCAGCGAATGGGGCTCTGGGGCCAACGTCCTGACTTTC.

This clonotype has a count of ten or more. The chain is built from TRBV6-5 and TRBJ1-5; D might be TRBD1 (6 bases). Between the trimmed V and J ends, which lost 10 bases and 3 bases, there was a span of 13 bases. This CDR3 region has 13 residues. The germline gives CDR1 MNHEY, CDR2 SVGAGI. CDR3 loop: CATRGQPNQPQHF. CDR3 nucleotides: TGTGCCACCAGGGGACAACCCAATCAGCCCCAGCATTTT.

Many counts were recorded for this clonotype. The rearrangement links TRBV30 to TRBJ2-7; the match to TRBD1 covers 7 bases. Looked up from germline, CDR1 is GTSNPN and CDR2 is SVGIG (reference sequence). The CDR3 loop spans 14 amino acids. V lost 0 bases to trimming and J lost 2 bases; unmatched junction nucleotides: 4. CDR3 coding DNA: TGTGCCTGGAGTGTGGGGGACAGAACCTACGAGCAGTACTTC. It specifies CAWSVGDRTYEQYF.

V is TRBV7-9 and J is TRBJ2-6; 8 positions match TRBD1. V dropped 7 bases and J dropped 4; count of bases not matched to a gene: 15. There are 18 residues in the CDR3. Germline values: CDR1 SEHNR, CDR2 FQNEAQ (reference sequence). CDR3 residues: CASTTNGQGTEGANVLTF. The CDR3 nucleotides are TGTGCCAGCACCACTAACGGACAGGGTACGGAAGGGGCCAACGTCCTGACTTTC.

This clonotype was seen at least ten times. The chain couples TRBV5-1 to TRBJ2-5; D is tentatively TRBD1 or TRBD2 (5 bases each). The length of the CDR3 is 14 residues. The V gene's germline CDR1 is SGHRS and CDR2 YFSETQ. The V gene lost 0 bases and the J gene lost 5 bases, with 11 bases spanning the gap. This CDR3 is CASSLVGERETQYF. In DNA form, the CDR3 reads TGCGCCAGCAGCTTGGTGGGGGAGAGGGAGACCCAGTACTTC.